The 10 T cell receptor beta chains given below trace back to one sample, sequenced in a study of early T cells in non-severe SARS-CoV-2 infection. TCRdb reprocessed the 5' RACE reads with MiXCR, giving one entry per CDR3 protein. The sample records over 30,000 distinct CDR3 sequences, over 6% being singletons. Sample: whole blood, taken at baseline. The source of these receptors is an adult who was a healthcare worker with PCR-confirmed SARS-CoV-2 infection or an uninfected control (not recorded which).

The chain carries TRBV12-3 or TRBV12-4 and TRBJ2-4; 11 nucleotides match TRBD1. The J segment lost 6 bases and the V segment lost 7 bases, leaving 5 bases of the junction unmatched. This CDR3 region has 14 residues. The CDR3 DNA is TGTGCCAGCAAAGGACAGGGGGCGGTAAACATTCAGTACTTC. Its translation: CASKGQGAVNIQYF.

This clonotype has ten or more counts. The chain carries TRBV12-3 or TRBV12-4 and TRBJ2-2, with 12 nucleotides matching TRBD2. Trimming cost V 4 bases and J 4 bases; bases outside gene matches: 13. The CDR3 is 19 amino acids. This CDR3 is CASSSFLAGGPRITGELFF. In nucleotides, the CDR3 is TGTGCCAGCAGTTCTTTCCTAGCGGGAGGGCCGCGTATCACCGGGGAGCTGTTTTTT.

A few counts support this clonotype. The chain joins TRBV12-3 or TRBV12-4 to TRBJ2-3; maybe TRBD1 (6 bases). This CDR3 is 13 amino acids long. Trimming took 7 bases from V and 2 from J, leaving 10 bases between them. The CDR3 spells CASNRDLTDTQYF. Here the CDR3 DNA reads TGTGCCAGCAACAGGGACCTCACAGATACGCAGTATTTT.

The sample holds a few counts of this clonotype. The chain recombines TRBV3-1 with TRBJ2-1, with D uncertain. Trimming pared 1 base from V and 4 bases from J, leaving 8 bases between. The CDR3 spans 14 residues. Germline V gives CDR1 LGHDT, CDR2 YNNKEL (reference sequence). The DNA for the CDR3 is TGTGCCAGCAGCCAAGTTTTACAGTACAATGAGCAGTTCTTC. It codes for CASSQVLQYNEQFF.

There are many counts of this clonotype. V is TRBV12-3 or TRBV12-4 and J is TRBJ2-4; 10 bases match TRBD1. After removal of 5 bases from V and 6 bases from J, the junction contained 16 bases not matched to a gene. The CDR3 extends over 18 amino acids. This CDR3 reads CASSPQPGTGDKGNIQYF. The CDR3 DNA sequence: TGTGCCAGCAGTCCTCAACCCGGGACAGGGGATAAGGGAAACATTCAGTACTTC.

This clonotype has a handful of counts. Just one base apart from a much larger clone, this may be a read error. The chain is built from TRBV7-3 and TRBJ1-2, with a possible D match to TRBD1 (5 bases). CDR3 length: 16 amino acids. The germline gives CDR1 SGHTA, CDR2 FQGTGA. Deletions cut 4 bases from V and 2 bases from J, with 17 bases between. DNA of the CDR3: TGTGCCAGCAGCTATTGGTCCCGGGGCACGAACTATGGCTACACCTTC. As protein: CASSYWSRGTNYGYTF. Using reference TRBV7-3 and TRBJ1-2 for the parts outside the CDR3, the full variable domain is GAGVSQTPSNKVTEKGKYVELRCDPISGHTALYWYRQSLGQGPEFLIYFQGTGAADDSGLPNDRFFAVRPEGSVSTLKIQRTERGDSAVYLCASSYWSRGTNYGYTFGSGTRLTVV.

This clonotype was seen only a few times. The V and J genes are TRBV10-3 and TRBJ2-3; perhaps D is TRBD1 or TRBD2 (5 bases each). Between the trimmed V and J ends, which lost 7 bases and 6 bases, there was a span of 14 bases. The CDR3 extends over 13 amino acids. In germline, CDR1 is ENHRY, CDR2 SYGVKD. CDR3 coding DNA: TGTGCCATCAATCCAGGGACGACGGATACGCAGTATTTT. Protein sequence: CAINPGTTDTQYF.

This clonotype was seen a few times. The V call is TRBV6-5, the J call TRBJ2-3; 9 nucleotides align to TRBD2. V was pared by 6 bases and J by 2 bases, with 6 bases of the junction left unmatched. The CDR3 covers 15 residues. The germline V gene has CDR1 MNHEY and CDR2 SVGAGI. The DNA for the CDR3 is TGTGCCAGCAGAAGACTAGCGGTTCTCACAGATACGCAGTATTTT. It codes for CASRRLAVLTDTQYF.

This clonotype was seen at least ten times. The V call is TRBV6-4, the J call TRBJ2-3; 8 bases map to TRBD1. The germline gives CDR1 MRHNA, CDR2 SNTAGT. The CDR3 extends over 15 amino acids. V lost 0 bases to trimming and J lost 4 bases; unmatched junction nucleotides: 3. The CDR3 protein is CASSDSAGGSDTQYF. The CDR3 DNA is TGTGCCAGCAGTGACTCAGCAGGGGGCTCAGATACGCAGTATTTT.

About this clonotype itself: Relative to the germline gene, one junction end is altered; a read error may explain this. The chain couples TRBV29-1 to TRBJ2-1; 8 bases fit TRBD2. Germline V gene data show CDR1 as SQVTM and CDR2 as ANQGSEA. The CDR3 loop spans 12 amino acids. The chain's CDR3 is CSVELVAGTRLF. As DNA, the CDR3 is TGCAGCGTTGAGTTGGTAGCGGGAACGAGGCTCTTC.